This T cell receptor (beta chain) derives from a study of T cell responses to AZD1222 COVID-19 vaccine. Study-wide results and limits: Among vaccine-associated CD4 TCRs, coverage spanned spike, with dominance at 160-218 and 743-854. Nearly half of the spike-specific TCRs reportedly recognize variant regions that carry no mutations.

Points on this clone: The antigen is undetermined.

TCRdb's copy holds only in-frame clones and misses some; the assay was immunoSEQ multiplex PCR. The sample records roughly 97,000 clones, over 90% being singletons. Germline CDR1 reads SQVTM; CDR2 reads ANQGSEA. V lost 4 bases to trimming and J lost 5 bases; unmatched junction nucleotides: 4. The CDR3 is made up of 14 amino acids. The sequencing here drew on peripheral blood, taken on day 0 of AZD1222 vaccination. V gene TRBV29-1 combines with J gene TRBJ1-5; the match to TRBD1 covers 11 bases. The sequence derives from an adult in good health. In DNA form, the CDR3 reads TGCAGCGTTGGGACAGGGGGCACCGATCAGCCCCAGCATTTT. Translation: CSVGTGGTDQPQHF.